The clone carrying this T cell receptor beta chain has only a few counts. The antigen remains unidentified. These data are taken from a study of CD8+ T cells in alopecia areata. Overall study context: Treated patients swallowed 5 to 10 mg of oral tofacitinib twice daily. Whole-study results and caveats: Sequences from scalp samples also cover resident alphabeta T cells of normal skin.

Unmatched junction bases numbered 4, after V lost 6 bases and J lost 3 bases. CDR3 length: 13 residues. The germline gives CDR1 SGHVS, CDR2 FQNEAQ. Following extraction, RNA underwent reverse transcription to cDNA, which served as the sequencing template. The repertoire was sequenced with immunoSEQ multiplex PCR; TCRdb's copy has only in-frame clones and lacks some. The repertoire holds more than 200,000 clones, with under 70% as singletons. Alopecia areata patients provided lesional scalp punch biopsies and peripheral blood. This clonotype originated in a human donor with alopecia areata. The rearrangement links TRBV7-8 to TRBJ2-7, with 8 bases fitting TRBD2. The starting material was CD4+ T cells sorted from blood, obtained at week 0. Here the CDR3 reads CASRKRGNYEQYF. The CDR3 nucleotides read TGTGCCAGCAGAAAGCGGGGGAACTACGAGCAGTACTTC.